The clone carrying this TCR beta chain appeared a few times. The CDR3 consists of 14 residues. V was clipped by 5 bases and J by 5 bases; unmatched bases: 8. Germline CDR1 SEHNR, CDR2 FQNEAQ (reference sequence). This sample is drawn from a study of blood T cell repertoires in COVID-19. The protocol was immunoSEQ multiplex PCR, while the TCRdb copy is restricted to in-frame clones and leaves out a portion. This table has roughly 220,000 clones, 70% to 90% appearing once. Material for sequencing was PBMCs or T cells enriched from blood (not recorded which). V usage is TRBV7-9 and J usage is TRBJ1-2; 7 bases are a match to TRBD1. The sequence was obtained from a woman between 35 and 50 years old with acute COVID-19. The DNA of the CDR3 is TGTGCCAGCAGCCCTGGGACAGAGATTTATGGCTACACCTTC. Protein product: CASSPGTEIYGYTF.